This TCR beta chain was captured by sequencing in a study of shared clonotypes between healthy human individuals. Study outcomes and limitations: The sharing of 4.5% to 5.5% of naive CD4 clonotypes was seen across a handful of donors.

As to this clone: Its specificity is not known.

Genomic DNA per cell subset filled all wells of several immunoSEQ plates. Produced via immunoSEQ multiplex PCR; TCRdb's table is partial and in-frame only. In the table there are millions of clones, around 90% of which are singletons. Sequences were obtained from naive CD4+ T cells sorted from blood. Subset denoted: CD45RA+ positively selected. This receptor was obtained from a man aged 18-30 years in good health.

CDR3 nucleotide sequence: TGTGCCAGCAGCCAAGAGGGCACAGGGGGTTTCAGGGCGCAGTATTTT. Protein product: CASSQEGTGGFRAQYF. V is TRBV14 and J is TRBJ2-3; 8 bases are shared with TRBD1. Germline assignment: CDR1 SGHDN and CDR2 FVKESK. This CDR3 region has 16 residues. V shed 0 bases, J shed 10 bases, and the junction held 12 bases outside the gene matches.